The 2 T cell receptor beta chains presented below share a single source sample, sequenced in a study of regulatory T cells in long-lasting Graves disease. Arm-PCR with iRepertoire HTBI primers amplified the CDR3 regions for these TCR beta libraries. TCRdb itself ran the multiplex PCR reads through MiXCR, one entry per CDR3 protein. The profile shows 500,000 or so distinct CDR3 sequences, 16% of them singletons. Noted time point: newly diagnosed GD, antithyroid drugs for less than 3 months. Preparation of the TCR library used RNA extracted from PBMCs. These data also formed part of another study, on T cells in Graves' hyperthyroidism and ophthalmopathy.

The sample consisted of peripheral blood mononuclear cells (PBMCs), taken at new diagnosis, from a patient treated with antithyroid drugs. The receptors were gathered from a woman aged 35-65 years with Graves disease.

In its sample, this clonotype was seen many times. Here the CDR3 reads CAIGAGKNTGELFF. The DNA for the CDR3 is TGTGCAATAGGTGCGGGGAAGAACACCGGGGAGCTGTTTTTT. This chain links TRBV3-1 with TRBJ2-2; possibly TRBD2 for D (6 bases). CDR3 length equals 14 residues. Looked up from germline, CDR1 is LGHDT and CDR2 is YNNKEL (reference sequence).

The chain links TRBV28 to TRBJ2-7; the D gene is possibly TRBD1 (6 bases). Trimming removed 5 bases at V and 3 bases at J, with 11 bases between. The CDR3 is made up of 13 amino acids. In germline, CDR1 is MDHEN, CDR2 SYDVKM. CDR3 sequence (DNA): TGTGCCAGCAGTCCGTTACAGGGCTACGAGCAGTACTTC. Amino acids: CASSPLQGYEQYF.